This passage covers 9 T cell receptor beta chains from one sample sequenced in a study of radiotherapy plus CTLA-4 blockade in lung cancer. Some clones are missing from TCRdb's copy, which holds only in-frame ones; the method was immunoSEQ multiplex PCR. The sample carries 50,000 to 75,000 clones, 60% to 85% recorded once. Specimen: peripheral blood, collected from a patient treated with radiotherapy plus ipilimumab. All receptors come from a human donor with non-small cell lung cancer who had a complete response to radiotherapy plus ipilimumab.

This chain joins TRBV5-1 and TRBJ1-2, with 10 bases fitting TRBD1. The germline gives CDR1 SGHRS, CDR2 YFSETQ. The CDR3 is 14 residues long. V was pared by 1 base and J by 6 bases, with 3 bases of the junction left unmatched. For the CDR3, the DNA is TGCGCCAGCAGCTTGAGGACAGGGGGAGATGGCTACACCTTC. This codes for CASSLRTGGDGYTF.

This clone was seen a single time. V usage is TRBV6-1 and J usage is TRBJ1-6; 7 bases are shared with TRBD1. Trimming at V came to 2 bases and at J to 4 bases, leaving 5 bases not matched to a gene. This CDR3 has 16 amino acids. CDR1 is MNHNS and CDR2 is SASEGT in the germline V gene. For the CDR3, the DNA is TGTGCCAGCAGTGAACGTGCGGGACAGTATAATTCACCCCTCCACTTT. Translating gives CASSERAGQYNSPLHF.

The chain carries TRBV5-4 and TRBJ2-1; 12 bases agree with TRBD2. J was trimmed by 6 bases and V by 0 bases; bases with no gene match: 4. CDR3 size: 16 residues. Germline values: CDR1 SGHNT, CDR2 YYREEE (reference sequence). CDR3 residues: CASSLVASGRGNEQFF. For the CDR3, the DNA is TGTGCCAGCAGCTTGGTGGCTAGCGGGAGGGGCAATGAGCAGTTCTTC.

The rearrangement joins TRBV5-4 to TRBJ2-2; D remains ambiguous. Per the germline V gene, CDR1 is SGHNT and CDR2 is YYREEE (reference sequence). Trimming shortened V by 0 bases and J by 0 bases, and 3 bases separated the two germline ends. The CDR3 runs to 14 residues. CDR3 amino acids: CASSLASNTGELFF. The CDR3, as DNA: TGTGCCAGCAGCTTGGCATCGAACACCGGGGAGCTGTTTTTT. The entire variable domain, with the rest obtained from reference TRBV5-4 and TRBJ2-2, is as follows: ETGVTQSPTHLIKTRGQQVTLRCSSQSGHNTVSWYQQALGQGPQFIFQYYREEENGRGNFPPRFSGLQFPNYSSELNVNALELDDSALYLCASSLASNTGELFFGEGSRLTVL.

The chain links TRBV10-3 to TRBJ2-1, with TRBD1 matching over 8 bases. Germline CDR1 reads ENHRY; CDR2 reads SYGVKD. The CDR3 extends over 16 amino acids. The V and J ends lost 0 bases and 1 base, in that order; junction bases with no gene match: 2. CDR3 bases: TGTGCCATCAGTGAGTCCGGACAGGGATCCTACAATGAGCAGTTCTTC. As protein: CAISESGQGSYNEQFF.

This clone was counted between two and nine times. This chain uses TRBV6-1 with TRBJ1-2; 7 bases map to TRBD1. The CDR3 contains 14 residues. V lost 5 bases, J lost 4 bases, and 7 bases stayed unmatched. CDR1 and CDR2 (germline): MNHNS, SASEGT. The DNA of the CDR3 is TGTGCCAGCAGTAACCTGGGGACAGTCTATGGCTACACCTTC. Amino acid sequence: CASSNLGTVYGYTF.

This clone was seen a single time. V usage is TRBV20-1 and J usage is TRBJ1-1; no clear D. The germline V gene encodes CDR1 DFQATT and CDR2 SNEGSKA (reference sequence). The CDR3 contains 10 residues. The V gene lost 2 bases and the J gene lost 7 bases, with 5 bases spanning the gap. CDR3 sequence reads: CSARRDEAFF. Here the CDR3 DNA reads TGCAGTGCTAGACGGGATGAAGCTTTCTTT.

This clone was detected only a few times. Distinct nucleotide sequences in the sample also encode this CDR3. The chain employs TRBV6-5 and TRBJ1-1, with unresolved D. The V end lost 2 bases, the J end lost 0 bases, and 7 bases lay between the germline ends. Germline V gene data show CDR1 as MNHEY and CDR2 as SVGAGI. The CDR3 contains 14 residues. CDR3 sequence (DNA): TGTGCCAGCAGTTACGGTGGGGTGAACACTGAAGCTTTCTTT. Its translation: CASSYGGVNTEAFF.

This chain links TRBV9 with TRBJ1-5; D possibly corresponds to TRBD1 (5 bases). Trimming removed 3 bases from V and 1 base from J, with 11 bases in between. CDR3 size: 15 residues. Looked up from germline, CDR1 is SGDLS and CDR2 is YYNGEE. CDR3 sequence reads: CASSAAPGSNQPQHF. CDR3 nucleotide sequence: TGTGCCAGCAGCGCCGCACCAGGGAGCAATCAGCCCCAGCATTTT.